The clone carrying this TCR beta chain has ten or more counts. Its antigen is undetermined. This specimen comes from a study of tumor and adjacent non-tumor tissue in lung cancer. Study details: Aged about 30 to 76 years, patients included roughly eleven men and 4 or 5 women with stage I to III disease. Broader study findings: TCR diversity was significantly greater in tumor than normal lung tissue. Shorter survival was associated with higher TCR diversity in tumors. In normal lung, the top 100 clones were significantly more dominant than in tumor.

A modified ARM-PCR protocol with three rounds of nested PCR amplified TCRbeta. MiXCR, applied by TCRdb to the multiplex PCR reads, yields one record per CDR3 protein. The sample yields about 98,000 distinct CDR3 sequences, 80% seen once. No cell sorting was done before RNA was extracted from the tissue. Distant lung tissue was collected more than 3 cm away from the tumor edge. Germline V CDR1 and CDR2: MDHEN, SYDVKM. The CDR3 is 12 residues long. The germline V and J ends were trimmed by 5 bases and 2 bases, with 6 bases remaining between them. The source material was distant non-tumor lung tissue. The J gene is TRBJ1-1, the V gene TRBV28; no definite D call. The origin of this receptor is a man aged 55 to 69 with small cell lung cancer. CDR3 protein: CASSMANTEAFF. CDR3 nucleotides: TGTGCCAGCAGTATGGCAAACACTGAAGCTTTCTTT. Full variable domain (missing parts from reference TRBV28 and TRBJ1-1): DVKVTQSSRYLVKRTGEKVFLECVQDMDHENMFWYRQDPGLGLRLIYFSYDVKMKEKGDIPEGYSVSREKKERFSLILESASTNQTSMYLCASSMANTEAFFGQGTRLTVV.